These 20 T cell receptor beta chains were all obtained from the same sample, sequenced in a study of cytomegalovirus exposure and HLA in healthy donors. Both 60 Vbeta primers and 13 Jbeta primers went into the PCR. TCRdb's copy holds only in-frame clones and misses some; the assay was immunoSEQ multiplex PCR. The data contain 100,000 to 150,000 clones, around 80% of them seen just once; the ten biggest clones take up 1.5% to 2.5%. Sequencing input: PBMCs. All receptors come from a man aged 18 to 30 in good health and CMV-seronegative.

V is TRBV7-2 and J is TRBJ1-1, with 7 bases lining up with TRBD1. V lost 5 bases to trimming and J lost 3 bases; unmatched junction nucleotides: 9. This CDR3 is 15 amino acids long. Looked up from germline, CDR1 is SGHTA and CDR2 is FQGNSA. Here the CDR3 reads CASSLNTGAHTEAFF. The CDR3 DNA is TGTGCCAGCAGCCTAAACACAGGGGCTCACACTGAAGCTTTCTTT.

With regard to this clone: At one of its ends the junction is not consistent with the germline gene, which may arise from a read error. The chain recombines TRBV11-2 with TRBJ1-2; TRBD1 matches at 10 bases. This CDR3 spans 13 amino acids. In germline, CDR1 is SGHAT, CDR2 FQNNGV. CDR3 sequence: CAGSLDGTGEYTF. The DNA for the CDR3 is TGTGCCGGCAGCTTAGACGGGACAGGGGAGTACACCTTC.

The J gene is TRBJ2-1, the V gene TRBV9; 7 nucleotides line up with TRBD2. Losses at the gene ends were 0 bases for V and 7 bases for J; bases not matched to a gene: 7. This CDR3 spans 15 amino acids. Germline V gene sequence: CDR1 SGDLS, CDR2 YYNGEE. DNA for the CDR3: TGTGCCAGCAGCGTAGACGGACTAGGGGCGAATGAGCAGTTCTTC. Translation: CASSVDGLGANEQFF.

Details on this clone: The junction and the germline gene differ at one end; a read error may be behind it. This sequence joins TRBV6-4 and TRBJ1-1; D uncertain. The germline V gene has CDR1 MRHNA and CDR2 SNTAGT. There are 16 residues in the CDR3. DNA of the CDR3: TGTGCCAGCAGTTACTCGATAGGCAGGATGAACACTGAAGCTTTCTTT. Its translation is CASSYSIGRMNTEAFF.

V usage is TRBV11-2 and J usage is TRBJ2-7; 10 positions match TRBD2. Germline loops: CDR1 SGHAT, CDR2 FQNNGV. The CDR3 runs to 16 residues. Trimming removed 4 bases from V and 6 bases from J; junction bases left unmatched: 12. The DNA for the CDR3 is TGTGCCAGCAGCTCCGGGACTAGCGATAGACTGGGCGAGCAGTACGTC. It is translated as CASSSGTSDRLGEQYV.

This chain joins TRBV9 and TRBJ2-3; 7 positions agree with TRBD1. J was trimmed by 0 bases and V by 4 bases; bases with no gene match: 17. The germline V gene encodes CDR1 SGDLS and CDR2 YYNGEE. This CDR3 has 19 residues. CDR3 in amino acids: CASSIPRDSYISSTDTQYF. The CDR3 bases are TGTGCCAGCAGCATTCCCCGGGACAGCTACATCTCTAGCACAGATACGCAGTATTTT.

The chain employs TRBV6-1 and TRBJ2-3; a weak D match, TRBD2 (6 bases). The germline V and J ends were trimmed by 6 bases and 3 bases, with 16 bases remaining between them. This CDR3 comprises 15 residues. Germline V gives CDR1 MNHNS, CDR2 SASEGT. CDR3 residues: CASRYQEGRTDTQYF. The CDR3, as DNA: TGTGCCAGCAGGTACCAGGAGGGGAGGACAGATACGCAGTATTTT.

This clone appeared once. This chain connects TRBV5-1 to TRBJ1-2; D gene uncertain. Germline V gene sequence: CDR1 SGHRS, CDR2 YFSETQ. Deletions cut 4 bases from V and 2 bases from J, with 6 bases between. The CDR3 sequence is 12 residues long. CDR3 in amino acids: CASSIQNYGYTF. Here the CDR3 DNA reads TGCGCCAGCAGCATCCAGAACTATGGCTACACCTTC.

V usage is TRBV7-9 and J usage is TRBJ2-3; D perhaps matches TRBD2 (6 bases). This CDR3 region has 15 residues. CDR1 is SEHNR and CDR2 is FQNEAQ in the germline V gene (reference sequence). V lost 9 bases and J lost 4, with 20 bases in between. CDR3 sequence: CASEDAGFFADTQYF. CDR3 sequence (DNA): TGTGCCAGTGAAGATGCGGGATTCTTTGCAGATACGCAGTATTTT.

The chain joins TRBV5-1 to TRBJ2-2, with 10 bases that match TRBD2. There are 19 residues in the CDR3. V trimming: 1 base; J trimming: 0 bases; junction bases outside the gene matches: 9. From germline, CDR1 is SGHRS and CDR2 YFSETQ. The CDR3 DNA is TGCGCCAGCAGCTTGCTTTCTGTAGCGGGAGGAGCGAACACCGGGGAGCTGTTTTTT. This encodes CASSLLSVAGGANTGELFF. The whole variable domain, remainder taken from reference TRBV5-1 and TRBJ2-2, is KAGVTQTPRYLIKTRGQQVTLSCSPISGHRSVSWYQQTPGQGLQFLFEYFSETQRNKGNFPGRFSGRQFSNSRSEMNVSTLELGDSALYLCASSLLSVAGGANTGELFFGEGSRLTVL.

This clone was seen a single time. The chain links TRBV29-1 to TRBJ2-5, with 15 positions matching TRBD2. Germline values: CDR1 SQVTM, CDR2 ANQGSEA. The V gene end was trimmed by 4 bases and the J gene end by 9 bases; junction bases not matched to a gene: 9. The CDR3 consists of 15 residues. The CDR3 loop is CSVASGTSGGLAQYF. In DNA, the CDR3 is TGCAGCGTTGCGTCCGGGACTAGCGGGGGGTTGGCCCAGTACTTC.

Details on this clone: At one end the junction does not follow the germline gene, possibly because of a read error. V is TRBV9 and J is TRBJ1-2; D remains ambiguous. Per germline, CDR1 SGDLS and CDR2 YYNGEE. The length of the CDR3 is 8 residues. CDR3 residues: CASSAQAF. The CDR3 region has the DNA TGTGCCAGCAGCGCCCAGGCCTTC. Full variable domain (outside the CDR3, taken from reference TRBV9 and TRBJ1-2): DSGVTQTPKHLITATGQRVTLRCSPRSGDLSVYWYQQSLDQGLQFLIQYYNGEERAKGNILERFSAQQFPDLHSELNLSSLELGDSALYFCASSAQAFGSGTRLTVV.

This clone is a singleton in its sample. The CDR3: CASSLSGDVRLAQYF. The CDR3 DNA sequence: TGTGCCAGTAGCCTTAGCGGGGACGTTAGATTGGCGCAGTACTTC. The chain joins TRBV19 to TRBJ2-7, with 8 bases identical to TRBD2. CDR3 size: 15 residues. J lost 9 bases, V lost 6 bases, and 16 bases had no gene match. Germline V lookup: CDR1 LNHDA, CDR2 SQIVND (reference sequence).

About this clone itself: Other DNA sequences of this sample code for an identical CDR3. The rearrangement links TRBV7-7 to TRBJ2-1; possibly TRBD2 for D (6 bases). The CDR3 covers 16 residues. V was clipped by 5 bases and J by 6 bases, with 20 bases between them. In germline, CDR1 is SSHAT, CDR2 FNYEAQ (reference sequence). In DNA form, the CDR3 reads TGTGCCAGCAGCCGAGCGCTAGGAGGGGTCGGCAATGAGCAGTTCTTC. Translation gives CASSRALGGVGNEQFF.

This clone was found once. The rearrangement uses TRBV19 and TRBJ2-1, with D maybe TRBD2 (6 bases). Per the germline V gene, CDR1 is LNHDA and CDR2 is SQIVND (reference sequence). Trimming cost V 2 bases and J 2 bases, with 16 bases left between them. This CDR3 region has 17 residues. As DNA, the CDR3 is TGTGCCAGTAGTATAACTCCGAGGACTAACACCTACAATGAGCAGTTCTTC. Amino acid sequence: CASSITPRTNTYNEQFF.

The V and J genes are TRBV11-2 and TRBJ1-4; 8 bases align to TRBD1. Germline V gene lookup returns CDR1 SGHAT and CDR2 FQNNGV. CDR3 length equals 13 residues. V gave up 0 bases and J gave up 14 bases; unmatched junction bases: 5. CDR3 loop: CASSLDDRGRLFF. The CDR3 region has the DNA TGTGCCAGCAGCTTAGATGACAGGGGTCGGCTGTTTTTT.

This chain connects TRBV30 to TRBJ2-6; 9 bases map to TRBD1. The germline CDR1 and CDR2 sequences are GTSNPN and SVGIG (reference sequence). CDR3 length: 16 residues. The V and J ends lost 2 bases and 0 bases, in that order; junction bases with no gene match: 2. The CDR3 DNA is TGTGCCTGGAGTAAGGGACAGGGCTCTGGGGCCAACGTCCTGACTTTC. It specifies CAWSKGQGSGANVLTF.

This clone was found once. The chain joins TRBV9 to TRBJ2-5; perhaps TRBD2 as D (6 bases). V lost 3 bases, J lost 0 bases, and 12 bases lay in between. CDR1 is SGDLS, CDR2 YYNGEE, per germline. The CDR3 runs to 15 residues. In nucleotides, the CDR3 is TGTGCCAGCAGCGGCGGGACTCCGTACCAAGAGACCCAGTACTTC. This translates into CASSGGTPYQETQYF.

The rearrangement links TRBV18 to TRBJ2-7; weak D call: TRBD1 (5 bases). In germline, CDR1 is KGHSH, CDR2 LQKENI. The CDR3 consists of 14 residues. V lost 1 base and J 0 bases, leaving 7 bases between the germline ends. Written as DNA, the CDR3 is TGTGCCAGCTCACCACGGGGCTTCTCCTACGAGCAGTACGTC. Translation gives CASSPRGFSYEQYV.

This clone showed up just a few times. V and J are TRBV7-9 and TRBJ1-2, with D perhaps matching TRBD1 (6 bases). The germline gives CDR1 SEHNR, CDR2 FQNEAQ (reference sequence). V was trimmed by 5 bases and J by 11 bases, leaving 15 bases between them. The CDR3 has 12 residues. The CDR3 DNA follows: TGTGCCAGCAGCCCACAGGACAGATCTTACACCTTC. Amino acids: CASSPQDRSYTF. The entire variable domain, with the rest obtained from reference TRBV7-9 and TRBJ1-2, is as follows: DTGVSQNPRHKITKRGQNVTFRCDPISEHNRLYWYRQTLGQGPEFLTYFQNEAQLEKSRLLSDRFSAERPKGSFSTLEIQRTEQGDSAMYLCASSPQDRSYTFGSGTRLTVV.